Listed below are T cell receptor beta chains from one sample, sequenced in a study of shared clonotypes between healthy human individuals. Profiled with immunoSEQ multiplex PCR; TCRdb holds only in-frame clones, not every one. The sample lists hundreds of thousands of clones, approximately 95% occurring once. Sample: naive CD8+ T cells sorted from blood. The receptors originated from a woman in her 30s in good health. Each CDR3 is given with its conserved first and last residue. D genes are given only for firm matches. The size of a clone is reported for some rows only, either as once, few or many, or as a class for expanded clones.

j_gene,d_gene,abundance,v_gene,CDR3nt,CDR3aa
TRBJ1-2,TRBD1,-,TRBV2,TGTGCCAGCAGCGGGACAGGGGACTATGGCTACACCTTC,CASSGTGDYGYTF
TRBJ2-1,TRBD2,-,TRBV27,TGTGCCACTAAAGGACTAGGCTCCTACAATGAGCAGTTCTTC,CATKGLGSYNEQFF
TRBJ1-1,-,-,TRBV5-6,TGTGCCAGCAGCTTGATGGGGCCGATGAACACTGAAGCTTTCTTT,CASSLMGPMNTEAFF
TRBJ1-2,TRBD1,-,TRBV4-1,TGCGCCAGCAGCCAACCGACCCAGGGGGATTGGGGCTACACCTTC,CASSQPTQGDWGYTF
TRBJ1-2,-,-,TRBV6-1,TGTGCCACGCTAGGGACGGAGGCCCAGAACTATGGCTACACCTTC,CATLGTEAQNYGYTF
TRBJ1-2,-,once,TRBV7-9,TGTGCCAGCAGCTCCGATAGGAGATCTTCTAACTATGGCTACACCTTC,CASSSDRRSSNYGYTF
TRBJ1-5,-,few,TRBV5-1,TGCGCCAGCAGCTTGGGAGGGCCCAGGGGCAATCAGCCCCAGCATTTT,CASSLGGPRGNQPQHF
TRBJ2-3,-,-,TRBV6-5,TGTGCCACCGGACTGGCCCCAGATACGCAGTATTTT,CATGLAPDTQYF
TRBJ2-7,TRBD1,-,TRBV19,TGTGCCAGTAGTGCCACCCAGGGGGCCCTTTACGAGCAGTACTTC,CASSATQGALYEQYF
TRBJ2-7,-,-,TRBV13,TGTGCCAGCAGCTTTCAATCCTACGAGCAGTACTTC,CASSFQSYEQYF
TRBJ2-3,TRBD2,-,TRBV10-1,TGCGCCAGCAGTGAACTAGCGGGAATCACAGATACGCAGTATTTT,CASSELAGITDTQYF
TRBJ2-5,-,-,TRBV27,TGTGCCAGCAGTTTGGACCACCAAGAGACCCAGTACTTC,CASSLDHQETQYF
TRBJ2-7,-,-,TRBV7-8,TGTGCCAGCAGCTTCGGCAACTCCTACGAGCAGTACTTC,CASSFGNSYEQYF
TRBJ2-7,-,-,TRBV28,TGTGCCACAACGCCCGTCGGGGGTACCTACGAGCAGTACTTC,CATTPVGGTYEQYF
TRBJ2-1,-,-,TRBV7-8,TGTGCCAGCAGCTTTACTACTGGGAGCCGATCGCGGCATAATGAGCAGTTCTTC,CASSFTTGSRSRHNEQFF
TRBJ2-5,TRBD1,-,TRBV9,TGTGCCAGCAGCGTGGGACAGGGAGCAAAAGAGACCCAGTACTTC,CASSVGQGAKETQYF
TRBJ2-7,-,once,TRBV5-4,TGTGCCAGCAGCTTGATTGGTCGGGAGAGGTACGAGCAGTACTTC,CASSLIGRERYEQYF
TRBJ1-1,-,once,TRBV7-9,TGTGCCAGCAGCCCGTCCGTTGGTGGGGTGAACACTGAAGCTTTCTTT,CASSPSVGGVNTEAFF
TRBJ2-6,TRBD2,-,TRBV19,TGTGCCAGTAGTCCCTTGGGACTATTAAATAACGTCCTGACTTTC,CASSPLGLLNNVLTF
TRBJ2-7,-,-,TRBV19,TGTGCCAGTAGTTGGACAGTCGGGTCCTACGAGCAGTACTTC,CASSWTVGSYEQYF
TRBJ2-1,-,-,TRBV5-1,TGCGCCAGCAGCTGGGGTAGCTCCTACAATGAGCAGTTCTTC,CASSWGSSYNEQFF
TRBJ2-3,-,-,TRBV27,TGTGCCAGCAGTTGGAGCTGGCAGGGCACAGATACGCAGTATTTT,CASSWSWQGTDTQYF
TRBJ1-5,TRBD1,-,TRBV5-6,TGTGCCAGCAGCTCATCAGGGGGAGTGCCCCAGCATTTT,CASSSSGGVPQHF
TRBJ1-1,-,-,TRBV27,TGTGCCAGCAGTTTATCCCGAATGAACACTGAAGCTTTCTTT,CASSLSRMNTEAFF
TRBJ2-7,-,-,TRBV4-1,TGCGCCAGCAGCCGGTTTGTTGGCCTCGCTGAAGTGGGCGAGCAGTACTTC,CASSRFVGLAEVGEQYF
TRBJ2-7,TRBD2,-,TRBV19,TGTGCCAGTAGCTCAGCGGGGGGTCGACCCTACGAGCAGTACTTC,CASSSAGGRPYEQYF